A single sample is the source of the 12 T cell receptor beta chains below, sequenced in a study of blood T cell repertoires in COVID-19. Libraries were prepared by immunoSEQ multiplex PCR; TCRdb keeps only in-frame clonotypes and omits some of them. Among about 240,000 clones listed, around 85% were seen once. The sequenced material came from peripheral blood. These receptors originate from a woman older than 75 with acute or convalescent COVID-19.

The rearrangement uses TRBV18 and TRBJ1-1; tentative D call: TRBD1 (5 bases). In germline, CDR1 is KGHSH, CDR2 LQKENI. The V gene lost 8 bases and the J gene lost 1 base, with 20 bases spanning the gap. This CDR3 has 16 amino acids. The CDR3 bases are TGTGCCAGCCAAATGCCCCCATCCCAGGGGAACACTGAAGCTTTCTTT. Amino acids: CASQMPPSQGNTEAFF.

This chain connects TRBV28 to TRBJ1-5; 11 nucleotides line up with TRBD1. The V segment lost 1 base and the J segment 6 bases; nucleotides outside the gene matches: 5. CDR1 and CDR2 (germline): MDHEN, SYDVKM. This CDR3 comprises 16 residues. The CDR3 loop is CASSLSGQGASQPQHF. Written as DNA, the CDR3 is TGTGCCAGCAGTTTATCAGGACAGGGGGCGAGTCAGCCCCAGCATTTT.

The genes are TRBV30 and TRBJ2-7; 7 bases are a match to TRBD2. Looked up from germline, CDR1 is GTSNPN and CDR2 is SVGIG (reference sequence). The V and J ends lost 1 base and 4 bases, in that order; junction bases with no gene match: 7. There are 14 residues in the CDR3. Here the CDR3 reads CAWSGEGAGYEQYF. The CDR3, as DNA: TGTGCCTGGAGTGGGGAGGGAGCGGGATACGAGCAGTACTTC.

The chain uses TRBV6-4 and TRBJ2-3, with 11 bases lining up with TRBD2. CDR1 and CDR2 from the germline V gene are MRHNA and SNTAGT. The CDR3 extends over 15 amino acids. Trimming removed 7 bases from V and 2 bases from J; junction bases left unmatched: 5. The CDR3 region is CASNFSGGVTDTQYF. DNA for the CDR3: TGTGCCAGCAATTTTAGCGGGGGGGTCACAGATACGCAGTATTTT.

CDR3 nucleotides: TGTGCCAGCAGTTACACCTCCGGGACAGGGACGTACGAGCAGTACTTC. This codes for CASSYTSGTGTYEQYF. This chain connects TRBV6-5 to TRBJ2-7, with 9 bases that match TRBD1. This CDR3 region has 16 residues. With V trimmed by 2 bases and J by 4 bases, 9 bases remained unmatched. CDR1 and CDR2 from the germline V gene are MNHEY and SVGAGI.

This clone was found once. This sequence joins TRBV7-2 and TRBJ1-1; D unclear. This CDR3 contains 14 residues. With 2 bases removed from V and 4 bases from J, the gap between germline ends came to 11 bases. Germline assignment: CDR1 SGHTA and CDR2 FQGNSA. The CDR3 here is CASSLRRVRTEAFF. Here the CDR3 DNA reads TGTGCCAGCAGCTTAAGGCGGGTGCGCACTGAAGCTTTCTTT.

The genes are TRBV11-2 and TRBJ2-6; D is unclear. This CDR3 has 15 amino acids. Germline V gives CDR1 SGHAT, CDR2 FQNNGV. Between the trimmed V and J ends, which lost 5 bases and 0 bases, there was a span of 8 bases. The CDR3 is CASSLVYSGANVLTF. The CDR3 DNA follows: TGTGCCAGCAGCCTGGTCTACTCTGGGGCCAACGTCCTGACTTTC.

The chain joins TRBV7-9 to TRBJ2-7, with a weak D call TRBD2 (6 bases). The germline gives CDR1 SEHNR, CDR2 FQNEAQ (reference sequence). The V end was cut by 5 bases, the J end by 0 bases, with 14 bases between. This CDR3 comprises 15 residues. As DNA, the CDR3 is TGTGCCAGCAGCCAAACCGGGACTTCCTCCTACGAGCAGTACTTC. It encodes CASSQTGTSSYEQYF. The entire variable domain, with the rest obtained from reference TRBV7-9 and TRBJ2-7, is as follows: DTGVSQNPRHKITKRGQNVTFRCDPISEHNRLYWYRQTLGQGPEFLTYFQNEAQLEKSRLLSDRFSAERPKGSFSTLEIQRTEQGDSAMYLCASSQTGTSSYEQYFGPGTRLTVT.

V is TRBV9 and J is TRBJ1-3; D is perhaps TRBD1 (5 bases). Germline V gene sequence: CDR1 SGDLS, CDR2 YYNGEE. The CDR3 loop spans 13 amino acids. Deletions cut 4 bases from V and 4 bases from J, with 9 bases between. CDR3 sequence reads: CASSPGGGNTIYF. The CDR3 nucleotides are TGTGCCAGCAGCCCCGGGGGGGGAAACACCATATATTTT.

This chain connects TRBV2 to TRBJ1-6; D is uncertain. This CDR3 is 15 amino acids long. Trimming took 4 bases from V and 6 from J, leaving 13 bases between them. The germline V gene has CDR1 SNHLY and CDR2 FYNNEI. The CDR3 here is CASSGSGGVNSPLHF. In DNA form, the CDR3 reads TGTGCCAGCAGTGGGTCGGGAGGCGTTAATTCACCCCTCCACTTT.

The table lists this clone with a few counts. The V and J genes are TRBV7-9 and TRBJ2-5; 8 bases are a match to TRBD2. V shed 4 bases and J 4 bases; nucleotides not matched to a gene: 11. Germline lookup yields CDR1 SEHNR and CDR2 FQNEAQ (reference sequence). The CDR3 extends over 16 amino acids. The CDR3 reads CASSSSGTAGGETQYF. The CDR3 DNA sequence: TGTGCCAGCAGCTCCTCCGGGACGGCGGGGGGAGAGACCCAGTACTTC.

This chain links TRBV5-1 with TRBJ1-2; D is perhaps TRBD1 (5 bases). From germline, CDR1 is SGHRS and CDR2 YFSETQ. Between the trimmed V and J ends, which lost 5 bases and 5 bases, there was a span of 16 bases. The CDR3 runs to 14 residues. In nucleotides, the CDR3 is TGCGCCAGCAGTTACGATGGGGCCGAGTATGGCTACACCTTC. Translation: CASSYDGAEYGYTF.